This TCR delta chain was captured by sequencing in a study of human gamma delta and Vdelta1 T cells. TCRdb called clones from the PCR reads again using CATT. The top ten hold 13% to 15% of the sample, which has about 6,100 delta-chain clones, roughly a tenth seen once. V was clipped by 4 bases and J by 0 bases, with 30 bases between them. Germline assignment: CDR1 TSWWSYY and CDR2 QGS. This CDR3 region has 21 residues. This clone occurred a few times. Since a far larger clone is one base different, this is likely a read error. Other DNA sequences in this specimen translate into the identical CDR3. This chain links TRDV1 with TRDJ1; D not resolved. The material sequenced was naive CD27+ Vdelta1 gamma-delta T cells from blood. This TCR came from a human donor in good health. CDR3 DNA: TGTGCTCTTGGGGCCTCCAATCAGCTTCGGGCCCGTACTTCGTACACCGATAAACTCATCTTT. Translated, it gives CALGASNQLRARTSYTDKLIF.